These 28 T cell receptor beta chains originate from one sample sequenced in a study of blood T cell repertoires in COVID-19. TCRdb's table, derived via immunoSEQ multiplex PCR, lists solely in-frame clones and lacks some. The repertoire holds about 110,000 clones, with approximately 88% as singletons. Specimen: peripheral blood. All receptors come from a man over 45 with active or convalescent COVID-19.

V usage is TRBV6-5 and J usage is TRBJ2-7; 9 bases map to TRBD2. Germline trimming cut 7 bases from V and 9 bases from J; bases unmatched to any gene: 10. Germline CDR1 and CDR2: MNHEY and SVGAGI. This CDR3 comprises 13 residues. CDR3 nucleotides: TGTGCCAGCAACCCCGGGACTAGCATGCGGCAGTACTTC. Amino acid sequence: CASNPGTSMRQYF.

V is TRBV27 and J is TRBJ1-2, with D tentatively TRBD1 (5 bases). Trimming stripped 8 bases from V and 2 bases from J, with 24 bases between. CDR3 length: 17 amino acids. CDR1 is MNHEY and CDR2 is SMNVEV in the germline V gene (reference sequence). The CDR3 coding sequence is TGTGCCAGCCAATTATCGGGGGGAGCACCACACAACTATGGCTACACCTTC. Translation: CASQLSGGAPHNYGYTF.

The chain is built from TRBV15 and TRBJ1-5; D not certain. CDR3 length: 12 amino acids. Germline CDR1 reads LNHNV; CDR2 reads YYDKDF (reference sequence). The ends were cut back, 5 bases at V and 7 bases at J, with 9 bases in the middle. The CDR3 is CATSGGEQPQHF. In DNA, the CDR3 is TGTGCCACCAGCGGTGGGGAGCAGCCCCAGCATTTT.

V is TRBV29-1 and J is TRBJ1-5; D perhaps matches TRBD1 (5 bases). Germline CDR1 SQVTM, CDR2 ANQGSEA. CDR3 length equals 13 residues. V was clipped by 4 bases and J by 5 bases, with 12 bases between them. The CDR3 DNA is TGCAGCGTTGGGGGCAGGAGGGATCAGCCCCAGCATTTT. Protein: CSVGGRRDQPQHF.

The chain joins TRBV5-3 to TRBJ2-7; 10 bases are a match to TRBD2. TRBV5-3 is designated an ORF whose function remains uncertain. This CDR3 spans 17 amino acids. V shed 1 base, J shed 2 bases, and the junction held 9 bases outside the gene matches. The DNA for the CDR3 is TGTGCCAGAAGCTTGCGGGGACTAGCGAGGGAACCCTACGAGCAGTACTTC. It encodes CARSLRGLAREPYEQYF.

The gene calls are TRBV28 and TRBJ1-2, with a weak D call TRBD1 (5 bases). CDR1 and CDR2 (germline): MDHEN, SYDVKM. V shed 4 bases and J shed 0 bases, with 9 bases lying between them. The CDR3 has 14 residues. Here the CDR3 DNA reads TGTGCCAGCAGTTCGACAGCATCTAACTATGGCTACACCTTC. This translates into CASSSTASNYGYTF.

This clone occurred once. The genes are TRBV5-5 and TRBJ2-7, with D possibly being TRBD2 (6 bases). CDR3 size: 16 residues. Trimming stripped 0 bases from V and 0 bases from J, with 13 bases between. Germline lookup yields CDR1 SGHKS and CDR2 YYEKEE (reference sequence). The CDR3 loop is CASSLVADYSSYEQYF. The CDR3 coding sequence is TGTGCCAGCAGCTTGGTAGCGGATTACAGCTCCTACGAGCAGTACTTC.

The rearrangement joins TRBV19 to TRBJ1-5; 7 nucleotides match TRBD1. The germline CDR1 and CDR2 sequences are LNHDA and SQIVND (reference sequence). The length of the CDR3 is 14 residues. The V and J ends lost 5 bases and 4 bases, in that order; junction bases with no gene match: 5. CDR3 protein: CASSGTAGNQPQHF. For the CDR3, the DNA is TGTGCCAGTAGTGGGACAGCCGGAAATCAGCCCCAGCATTTT.

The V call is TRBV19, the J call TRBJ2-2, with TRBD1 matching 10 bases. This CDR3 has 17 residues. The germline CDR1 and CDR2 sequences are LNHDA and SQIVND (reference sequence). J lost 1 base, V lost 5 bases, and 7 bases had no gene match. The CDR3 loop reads CASSPPRTGGNTGELFF. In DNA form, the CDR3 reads TGTGCCAGTAGTCCCCCGCGGACAGGGGGGAACACCGGGGAGCTGTTTTTT. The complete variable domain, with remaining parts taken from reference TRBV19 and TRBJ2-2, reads DGGITQSPKYLFRKEGQNVTLSCEQNLNHDAMYWYRQDPGQGLRLIYYSQIVNDFQKGDIAEGYSVSREKKESFPLTVTSAQKNPTAFYLCASSPPRTGGNTGELFFGEGSRLTVL.

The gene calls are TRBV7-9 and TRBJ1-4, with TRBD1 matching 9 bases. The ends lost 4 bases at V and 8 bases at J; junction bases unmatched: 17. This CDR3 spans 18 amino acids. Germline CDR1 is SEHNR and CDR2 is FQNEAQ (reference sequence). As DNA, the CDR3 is TGTGCCAGCAGCTCGGCTATCCTGTACCGGGACAGGGACGAAAAACTGTTTTTT. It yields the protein CASSSAILYRDRDEKLFF.

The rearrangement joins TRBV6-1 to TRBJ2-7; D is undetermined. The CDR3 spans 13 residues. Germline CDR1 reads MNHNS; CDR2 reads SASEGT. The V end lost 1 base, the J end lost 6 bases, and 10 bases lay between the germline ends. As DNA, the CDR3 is TGTGCCAGCAGTGAAGGCAGTCAGTCCGAGCAGTACTTC. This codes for CASSEGSQSEQYF.

The CDR3 reads CASSLTGINQPQHF. The CDR3, as DNA: TGTGCCAGCAGCTTGACAGGGATAAATCAGCCCCAGCATTTT. The chain combines TRBV11-2 with TRBJ1-5, with 7 bases aligning to TRBD1. From germline, CDR1 is SGHAT and CDR2 FQNNGV. The CDR3 is 14 residues long. V was pared by 3 bases and J by 4 bases, with 3 bases of the junction left unmatched.

The CDR3 region is CASSSGTGATGELFF. In DNA form, the CDR3 reads TGTGCCAGCAGCTCCGGGACAGGGGCCACCGGGGAGCTGTTTTTT. J is TRBJ2-2 and V is TRBV7-9, with 10 bases aligning to TRBD1. The junction had 3 bases not matched to a gene; V was cut back by 4 bases and J by 4 bases. This CDR3 region has 15 residues. Germline V lookup: CDR1 SEHNR, CDR2 FQNEAQ (reference sequence).

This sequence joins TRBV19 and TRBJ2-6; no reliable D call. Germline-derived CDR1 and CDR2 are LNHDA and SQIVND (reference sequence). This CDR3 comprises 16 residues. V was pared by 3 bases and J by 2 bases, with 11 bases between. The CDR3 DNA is TGTGCCAGTAGTATTGGTTCGGTTACTGGGGCCAACGTCCTGACTTTC. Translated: CASSIGSVTGANVLTF.

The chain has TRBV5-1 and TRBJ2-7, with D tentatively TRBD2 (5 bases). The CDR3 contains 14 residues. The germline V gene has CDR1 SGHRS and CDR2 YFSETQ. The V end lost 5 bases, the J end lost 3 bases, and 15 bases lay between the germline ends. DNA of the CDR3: TGCGCCAGCAGGTCGGACTCCTGGGGCTACGAGCAGTACTTC. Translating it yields CASRSDSWGYEQYF.

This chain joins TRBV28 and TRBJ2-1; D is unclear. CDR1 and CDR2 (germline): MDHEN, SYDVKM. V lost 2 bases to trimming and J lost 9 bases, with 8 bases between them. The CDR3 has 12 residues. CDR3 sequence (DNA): TGTGCCAGCAGTTTAGGGTCGGGTGAGCAGTTCTTC. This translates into CASSLGSGEQFF.

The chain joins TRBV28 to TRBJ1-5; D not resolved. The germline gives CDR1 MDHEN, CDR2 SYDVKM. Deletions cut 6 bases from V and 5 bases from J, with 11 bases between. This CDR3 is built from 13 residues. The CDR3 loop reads CASRSRSYQPQHF. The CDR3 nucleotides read TGTGCCAGCAGATCCCGGTCCTATCAGCCCCAGCATTTT.

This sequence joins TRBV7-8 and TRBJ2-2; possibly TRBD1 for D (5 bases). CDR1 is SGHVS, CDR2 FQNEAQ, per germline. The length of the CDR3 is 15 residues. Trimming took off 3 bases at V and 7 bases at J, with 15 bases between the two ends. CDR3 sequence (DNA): TGTGCCAGCAGCTTTAGCCCAGGGAATGACGGGGAGCTGTTTTTT. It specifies CASSFSPGNDGELFF. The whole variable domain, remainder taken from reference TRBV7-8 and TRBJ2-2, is GAGVSQSPRYKVAKRGQDVALRCDPISGHVSLFWYQQALGQGPEFLTYFQNEAQLDKSGLPSDRFFAERPEGSVSTLKIQRTQQEDSAVYLCASSFSPGNDGELFFGEGSRLTVL.

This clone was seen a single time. CDR3 sequence reads: CASSLTGNYNSPLHF. The CDR3 DNA is TGTGCCAGCAGCCTGACAGGGAACTATAATTCACCCCTCCACTTT. The gene calls are TRBV2 and TRBJ1-6; 7 positions match TRBD1. V was pared by 6 bases and J by 3 bases, with 5 bases of the junction left unmatched. This CDR3 region has 15 residues. CDR1 and CDR2 (germline): SNHLY, FYNNEI.

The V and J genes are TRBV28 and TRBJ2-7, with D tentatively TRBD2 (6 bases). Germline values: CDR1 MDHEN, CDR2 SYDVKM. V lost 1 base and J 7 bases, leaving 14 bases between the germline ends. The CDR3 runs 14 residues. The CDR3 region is CASSLSLRRGEQYF. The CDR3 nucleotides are TGTGCCAGCAGTTTATCTCTTCGTCGGGGGGAGCAGTACTTC.

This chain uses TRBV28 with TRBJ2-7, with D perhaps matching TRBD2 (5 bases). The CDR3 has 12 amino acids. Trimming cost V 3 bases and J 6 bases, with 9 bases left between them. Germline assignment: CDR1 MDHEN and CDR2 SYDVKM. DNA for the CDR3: TGTGCCAGCAGTTTTTATACTAGCGAGCAGTACTTC. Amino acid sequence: CASSFYTSEQYF. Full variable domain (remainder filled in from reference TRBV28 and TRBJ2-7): DVKVTQSSRYLVKRTGEKVFLECVQDMDHENMFWYRQDPGLGLRLIYFSYDVKMKEKGDIPEGYSVSREKKERFSLILESASTNQTSMYLCASSFYTSEQYFGPGTRLTVT.

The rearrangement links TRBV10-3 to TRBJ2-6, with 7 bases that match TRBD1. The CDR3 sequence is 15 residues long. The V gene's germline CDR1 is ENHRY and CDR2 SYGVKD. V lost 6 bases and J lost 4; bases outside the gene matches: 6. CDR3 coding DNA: TGTGCCATCAGAACTGACAGGGCCGGGGCCAACGTCCTGACTTTC. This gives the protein CAIRTDRAGANVLTF.

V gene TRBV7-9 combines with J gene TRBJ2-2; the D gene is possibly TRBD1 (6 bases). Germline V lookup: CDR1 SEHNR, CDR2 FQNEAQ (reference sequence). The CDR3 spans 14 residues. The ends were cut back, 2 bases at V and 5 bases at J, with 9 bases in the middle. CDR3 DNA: TGTGCCAGCAGCTTAACAGGGATAACCGGGGAGCTGTTTTTT. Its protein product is CASSLTGITGELFF.

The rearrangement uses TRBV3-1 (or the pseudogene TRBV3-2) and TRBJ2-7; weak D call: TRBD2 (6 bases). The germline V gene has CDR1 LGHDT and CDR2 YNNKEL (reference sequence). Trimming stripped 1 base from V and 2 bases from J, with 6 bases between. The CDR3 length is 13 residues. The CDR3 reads CASSQGGTYEQYF. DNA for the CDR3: TGTGCCAGCAGCCAAGGCGGGACCTACGAGCAGTACTTC.

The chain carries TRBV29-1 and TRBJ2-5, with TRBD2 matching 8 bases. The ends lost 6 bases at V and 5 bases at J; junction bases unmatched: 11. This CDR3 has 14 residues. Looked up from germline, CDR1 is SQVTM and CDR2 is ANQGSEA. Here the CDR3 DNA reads TGCAGCGTCGCCACGGGGGGGGCCAGGGAGACCCAGTACTTC. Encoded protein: CSVATGGARETQYF. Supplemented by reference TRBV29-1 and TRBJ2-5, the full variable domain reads SAVISQKPSRDICQRGTSLTIQCQVDSQVTMMFWYRQQPGQSLTLIATANQGSEATYESGFVIDKFPISRPNLTFSTLTVSNMSPEDSSIYLCSVATGGARETQYFGPGTRLLVL.

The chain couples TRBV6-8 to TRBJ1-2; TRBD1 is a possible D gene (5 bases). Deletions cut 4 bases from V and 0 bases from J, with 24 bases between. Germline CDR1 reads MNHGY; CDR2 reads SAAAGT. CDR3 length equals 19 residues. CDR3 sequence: CASSSAGGDLIRANYGYTF. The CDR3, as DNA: TGTGCCAGCAGTTCCGCTGGGGGGGACCTTATACGAGCTAACTATGGCTACACCTTC.

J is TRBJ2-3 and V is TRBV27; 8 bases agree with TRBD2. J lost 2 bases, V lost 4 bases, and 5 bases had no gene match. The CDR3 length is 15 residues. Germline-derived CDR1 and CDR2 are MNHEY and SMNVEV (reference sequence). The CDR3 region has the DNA TGTGCCAGCAGTTACCGGGAGGGCCCCACAGATACGCAGTATTTT. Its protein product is CASSYREGPTDTQYF.

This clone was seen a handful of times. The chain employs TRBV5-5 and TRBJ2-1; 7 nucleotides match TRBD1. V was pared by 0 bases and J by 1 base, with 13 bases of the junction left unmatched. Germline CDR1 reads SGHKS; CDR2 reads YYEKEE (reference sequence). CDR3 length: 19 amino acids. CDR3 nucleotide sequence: TGTGCCAGCAGCTTGGCAAGAGTAAGACAGGGCTTATCCTACAATGAGCAGTTCTTC. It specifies CASSLARVRQGLSYNEQFF.